The source of this TCR beta chain is a study of Ad26.COV2.S vaccination and SARS-CoV-2 variants. General study points: There was reportedly substantial breadth in spike-specific CD8+ and CD4+ T cell responses after vaccination.

The table came from immunoSEQ multiplex PCR; TCRdb's copy has only in-frame clones and leaves some out. The repertoire holds about 180,000 clones, with approximately 88% as singletons. Comments on this clone: No antigen is known for it. An end of the junction differs from the germline gene, which may be a read error.

CDR1 is SGHRS, CDR2 YFSETQ, per germline. CDR3 length: 14 amino acids. The chain links TRBV5-1 to TRBJ2-5, with 10 positions matching TRBD2. This TCR was recovered from a human donor who had recovered from COVID-19. Sequenced here: peripheral blood, sampled after recovery from COVID-19. Written as DNA, the CDR3 is TGCGCCAGCAGCTTGGAGCGGGAGGGCAAAACTGCCCACTTC. Translated, it gives CASSLEREGKTAHF.